This TCR beta chain was sequenced during a study of blood T cell repertoires in COVID-19. Germline assignment: CDR1 SGHTA and CDR2 FQGTGA. The CDR3 loop spans 14 amino acids. Trimming pared 3 bases from V and 3 bases from J, leaving 11 bases between. Authors' processing steps: Amplification from reference gene primers served as the basis for estimated nucleated cell counts. The protocol was immunoSEQ multiplex PCR, while the TCRdb copy is restricted to in-frame clones and leaves out a portion. V and J calls and clone size are those listed in that table; D and trimming were worked out from the DNA. The profile shows 300,000 to 350,000 clones, approximately 88% of them singletons.

The receptor's source is a woman under 30 who had recovered from COVID-19. V gene TRBV7-3 combines with J gene TRBJ2-5, with a weak D call TRBD2 (6 bases). Sample: PBMCs or T cells enriched from blood (not recorded which). CDR3 in DNA: TGTGCCAGCAGCTTTACGGCGGGAAAAGAGACCCAGTACTTC. Its protein product is CASSFTAGKETQYF.